This T cell receptor (beta chain) stems from a study of control samples from healthy donors and cancer patients. The CDR3 contains 16 residues. Between the trimmed V and J ends, which lost 4 bases and 2 bases, there was a span of 15 bases. Germline V gene lookup returns CDR1 LGHNA and CDR2 YSLEER. The repertoire was sequenced with immunoSEQ multiplex PCR; TCRdb's copy has only in-frame clones and lacks some. This sample has more than 140,000 clones, with roughly 92% found just once. This clonotype was obtained from a man aged 40-50 years in good health. The rearrangement links TRBV4-3 to TRBJ2-1, with D tentatively TRBD2 (5 bases). Material for sequencing was blood. CDR3 coding DNA: TGCGCCAGCAGCCCCATGGGAGACTTACCCTACAATGAGCAGTTCTTC. Translating it yields CASSPMGDLPYNEQFF.